One sample yielded the 27 T cell receptor beta chains listed below, sequenced in a study of T cells in Graves' hyperthyroidism and ophthalmopathy. The investigators amplified TCR beta CDR3 regions from RNA transcripts. First-round RT-PCR with HTBI primers amplified the TCR CDR3 region. TCRdb fed the multiplex PCR reads into MiXCR, producing one record per CDR3 protein. The sample holds approximately 370,000 distinct CDR3 sequences, about a sixth seen once. Sequencing was performed on blood. The source of these receptors is a woman aged 30 to 39 with Graves' hyperthyroidism that later progressed to Graves' ophthalmopathy.

This clonotype was detected ten times or more. The V call is TRBV3-1, the J call TRBJ2-5, with D hard to call. V was clipped by 5 bases and J by 5 bases, with 24 bases between them. Germline lookup yields CDR1 LGHDT and CDR2 YNNKEL (reference sequence). The length of the CDR3 is 17 residues. CDR3 nucleotide sequence: TGTGCCAGCAGCTTGACCCGACTGGCTCGCGGAGCCGAGACCCAGTACTTC. This translates into CASSLTRLARGAETQYF.

The gene calls are TRBV20-1 and TRBJ2-1, with D unresolved. The CDR3 sequence is 15 residues long. Germline V lookup: CDR1 DFQATT, CDR2 SNEGSKA (reference sequence). Trimming stripped 0 bases from V and 4 bases from J, with 13 bases between. CDR3 loop: CSARDRWLPYNEQFF. The CDR3 coding sequence is TGCAGTGCTAGAGATCGTTGGTTACCTTACAATGAGCAGTTCTTC.

A note on this clonotype: This may be a read error, as it is one base from a much larger clone. The chain has TRBV6-1 and TRBJ2-1; 9 bases match TRBD2. The DNA end is more similar to TRBJ2-7, so the J call may be wrong. From germline, CDR1 is MNHNS and CDR2 SASEGT. The CDR3 is made up of 15 amino acids. The CDR3 sequence is CASSELGTSWNEQYF. CDR3 sequence (DNA): TGTGCCAGCAGTGAACTCGGGACTAGCTGGAATGAGCAGTACTTC.

V and J are TRBV28 and TRBJ2-3, with TRBD2 matching over 9 bases. The junction had 6 bases not matched to a gene; V was cut back by 3 bases and J by 5 bases. Germline V gene data show CDR1 as MDHEN and CDR2 as SYDVKM. This CDR3 comprises 15 residues. Here the CDR3 DNA reads TGTGCCAGCAGTTTCGGCGGGAGGGCCGGAGATACGCAGTATTTT. It codes for CASSFGGRAGDTQYF.

The chain couples TRBV7-9 to TRBJ2-2; D is undetermined. V dropped 1 base and J dropped 5 bases, with 5 bases sitting between them. Germline loops: CDR1 SEHNR, CDR2 FQNEAQ (reference sequence). The CDR3 has 13 residues. The CDR3: CASSLVYTGELFF. Written as DNA, the CDR3 is TGTGCCAGCAGCTTAGTTTATACCGGGGAGCTGTTTTTT.

In its sample, this clonotype was seen many times. The chain combines TRBV20-1 with TRBJ1-6; D is unclear. Germline loops: CDR1 DFQATT, CDR2 SNEGSKA (reference sequence). The ends were cut back, 4 bases at V and 4 bases at J, with 17 bases in the middle. The CDR3 covers 16 residues. CDR3 sequence: CSATVLGDSYNSPLHF. The CDR3 DNA sequence: TGCAGTGCTACGGTTCTGGGTGATTCGTATAATTCACCCCTCCACTTT.

Many counts were recorded for this clonotype. This chain joins TRBV11-2 and TRBJ2-7; no clear D gene. Trimming left V 5 bases short and J 2 bases short, with 16 bases between. This CDR3 spans 15 amino acids. The germline V gene has CDR1 SGHAT and CDR2 FQNNGV. The CDR3: CASSRVSGQTYEQYF. The CDR3 DNA is TGTGCCAGCAGCCGCGTATCGGGTCAAACCTACGAGCAGTACTTC.

At least ten counts were recorded for this clonotype. The gene calls are TRBV28 and TRBJ2-2; D call uncertain. CDR3 length equals 15 residues. Germline assignment: CDR1 MDHEN and CDR2 SYDVKM. The V end lost 6 bases, the J end lost 2 bases, and 13 bases lay between the germline ends. CDR3 coding DNA: TGTGCCAGCAGGCCTAGGCGCGAAAACACCGGGGAGCTGTTTTTT. Translation gives CASRPRRENTGELFF.

The rearrangement joins TRBV7-9 to TRBJ2-2; 7 bases align to TRBD1. The V segment lost 8 bases and the J segment 4 bases; nucleotides outside the gene matches: 10. This CDR3 region has 15 residues. In germline, CDR1 is SEHNR, CDR2 FQNEAQ (reference sequence). CDR3 DNA: TGTGCCAGCGGGGACACAGGGGCCTTCACCGGGGAGCTGTTTTTT. Its protein product is CASGDTGAFTGELFF.

This clonotype was observed at least ten times. CDR3 residues: CASNFPGDPTGEQYF. The CDR3 nucleotides are TGTGCCAGCAACTTCCCGGGAGATCCTACGGGGGAGCAGTACTTC. The chain has TRBV12-3 or TRBV12-4 and TRBJ2-7, with a tentative D call TRBD2 (6 bases). V was cut by 7 bases and J by 7 bases, with 23 bases left in between. CDR3 size: 15 residues.

The V call is TRBV28, the J call TRBJ1-4, with 8 bases identical to TRBD1. This CDR3 contains 14 residues. V shed 3 bases, J shed 7 bases, and the junction held 4 bases outside the gene matches. Looked up from germline, CDR1 is MDHEN and CDR2 is SYDVKM. CDR3 in amino acids: CASSFTGGREKLFF. The CDR3 coding sequence is TGTGCCAGCAGTTTTACAGGGGGACGTGAAAAACTGTTTTTT.

The sample holds many counts of this clonotype. This chain uses TRBV28 with TRBJ1-1; D ambiguous. Germline lookup yields CDR1 MDHEN and CDR2 SYDVKM. V gave up 5 bases and J gave up 4 bases, with 5 bases separating them. The CDR3 runs 11 residues. The chain's CDR3 is CASSTFTEAFF. Written as DNA, the CDR3 is TGTGCCAGCAGTACCTTCACTGAAGCTTTCTTT.

At least ten counts were recorded for this clonotype. The genes are TRBV11-2 and TRBJ2-5; D tentatively reads TRBD1 or TRBD2 (7 bases each). The germline gives CDR1 SGHAT, CDR2 FQNNGV. This CDR3 contains 16 residues. V was cut by 5 bases and J by 0 bases, with 16 bases left in between. The CDR3 DNA follows: TGTGCCAGCAGCACCTGGACTAGGGGGCACCAAGAGACCCAGTACTTC. This translates into CASSTWTRGHQETQYF.

The chain combines TRBV2 with TRBJ2-1; 9 bases agree with TRBD1. CDR1 is SNHLY and CDR2 is FYNNEI in the germline V gene. Trimming at V came to 7 bases and at J to 12 bases, leaving 22 bases not matched to a gene. The length of the CDR3 is 17 residues. CDR3 residues: CASTPDRGTGELRVQFF. The CDR3 region has the DNA TGTGCCAGCACGCCGGACAGGGGTACCGGGGAGCTGAGGGTGCAGTTCTTC.

This clonotype was counted a few times. This sequence joins TRBV20-1 and TRBJ2-3, with 9 bases fitting TRBD1. This CDR3 has 13 residues. Germline lookup yields CDR1 DFQATT and CDR2 SNEGSKA (reference sequence). Trimming took 6 bases from V and 3 from J; bases not matched to a gene: 4. This CDR3 reads CSAVGQGTDTQYF. CDR3 in DNA: TGCAGTGCCGTAGGACAGGGGACAGATACGCAGTATTTT.

The table lists this clonotype with many counts. This chain connects TRBV20-1 to TRBJ1-1; perhaps TRBD1 as D (5 bases). CDR3 length: 14 amino acids. Trimming left V 3 bases short and J 4 bases short, with 15 bases between. From germline, CDR1 is DFQATT and CDR2 SNEGSKA (reference sequence). CDR3 in amino acids: CSARQGGGATEAFF. CDR3 coding DNA: TGCAGTGCTAGGCAGGGCGGGGGAGCCACTGAAGCTTTCTTT.

This clonotype was counted between two and nine times. The chain uses TRBV19 and TRBJ2-1; no reliable D call. Germline-derived CDR1 and CDR2 are LNHDA and SQIVND (reference sequence). CDR3 length equals 18 residues. The V end lost 3 bases, the J end lost 2 bases, and 20 bases lay between the germline ends. The CDR3 region is CASSISLRTRTPYNEQFF. The DNA for the CDR3 is TGTGCCAGTAGTATTTCCCTCCGGACCCGGACCCCCTACAATGAGCAGTTCTTC.

This rearrangement joins TRBV20-1 to TRBJ2-3; TRBD1 might be the D (5 bases). Germline CDR1 reads DFQATT; CDR2 reads SNEGSKA (reference sequence). V dropped 7 bases and J dropped 2 bases, with 10 bases sitting between them. This CDR3 region has 12 residues. The CDR3 bases are TGCAGTGGGGGCCGGTACACAGATACGCAGTATTTT. This translates into CSGGRYTDTQYF.

Only a few counts were recorded for this clonotype. The chain links TRBV27 to TRBJ1-1; D remains unclear. The germline V gene encodes CDR1 MNHEY and CDR2 SMNVEV (reference sequence). This CDR3 contains 14 residues. Trimming took off 2 bases at V and 4 bases at J, with 11 bases between the two ends. The CDR3 DNA reads as TGTGCCAGCAGTTTAGTGTTGGCTGGCACTGAAGCTTTCTTT. Residues: CASSLVLAGTEAFF.

This chain uses TRBV27 with TRBJ1-6, with 8 bases identical to TRBD1. The CDR3 extends over 16 amino acids. Trimming at V came to 3 bases and at J to 9 bases, leaving 10 bases not matched to a gene. Germline assignment: CDR1 MNHEY and CDR2 SMNVEV (reference sequence). The CDR3 coding sequence is TGTGCCAGCAGTTTTCAGGGGGCAATTGTTAGTTCACCCCTCCACTTT. Its translation: CASSFQGAIVSSPLHF.

This clonotype was detected only a few times. J is TRBJ1-5 and V is TRBV7-7, with D possibly matching TRBD1 (6 bases). The CDR3 is made up of 15 amino acids. Germline lookup yields CDR1 SSHAT and CDR2 FNYEAQ (reference sequence). V dropped 11 bases and J dropped 3 bases, with 20 bases sitting between them. The CDR3 DNA reads TGTGCCGTAGGACGACAGGACAGAATCAATCAGCCCCAGCATTTT. Translated: CAVGRQDRINQPQHF.

The genes are TRBV18 and TRBJ2-6; D unresolved. Trimming pared 3 bases from V and 0 bases from J, leaving 9 bases between. Germline V gene sequence: CDR1 KGHSH, CDR2 LQKENI. This CDR3 comprises 16 residues. The CDR3: CASSPIQLSGANVLTF. The CDR3 DNA is TGTGCCAGCTCACCCATACAGCTCTCTGGGGCCAACGTCCTGACTTTC.

Regarding this clonotype: With a much larger clone just one base away, this may be a read error. The chain carries TRBV19 and TRBJ2-3, with D perhaps TRBD1 (5 bases). Per germline, CDR1 LNHDA and CDR2 SQIVND (reference sequence). This CDR3 has 15 residues. V dropped 6 bases and J dropped 2 bases, with 15 bases sitting between them. CDR3 amino acids: CASRLQAEDTDTQYF. The DNA of the CDR3 is TGTGCCAGTAGACTACAGGCAGAGGACACAGATACGCAGTATTTT.

This clonotype occurred many times. This chain connects TRBV7-9 to TRBJ2-7, with D maybe TRBD1 (5 bases). This CDR3 has 14 residues. Deletions cut 2 bases from V and 5 bases from J, with 13 bases between. Germline V lookup: CDR1 SEHNR, CDR2 FQNEAQ (reference sequence). This CDR3 reads CASSLLLQDHEQYF. The CDR3, as DNA: TGTGCCAGCAGCTTACTATTACAGGACCACGAGCAGTACTTC.

Note on this clonotype: A much more abundant neighbour one base away suggests this may be a read error. The chain links TRBV6-2 or TRBV6-3 to TRBJ2-7; TRBD1 aligns across 7 bases. V dropped 0 bases and J dropped 6; count of bases not matched to a gene: 5. The CDR3 is made up of 14 amino acids. The germline CDR1 and CDR2 sequences are MNHEY and SVGEGT. CDR3 DNA: TGTGCCAGCAGTTACTCGGGACAGTCCAGCGAGCAGTACTTC. This encodes CASSYSGQSSEQYF.

This clonotype was observed at least ten times. J is TRBJ1-1 and V is TRBV28; the D gene is possibly TRBD1 (5 bases). Trimming took 4 bases from V and 6 from J, leaving 18 bases between them. The germline gives CDR1 MDHEN, CDR2 SYDVKM. The CDR3 spans 15 residues. CDR3 in amino acids: CASSSRRVGVAEAFF. The DNA of the CDR3 is TGTGCCAGCAGTTCCCGCCGGGTAGGGGTGGCTGAAGCTTTCTTT.

This clonotype was counted at least ten times. The chain couples TRBV30 to TRBJ2-7, with 9 bases fitting TRBD2. CDR1 is GTSNPN and CDR2 is SVGIG in the germline V gene (reference sequence). The junction had 14 bases not matched to a gene; V was cut back by 3 bases and J by 2 bases. This CDR3 has 17 amino acids. CDR3 sequence: CAWRESRLAATTYEQYF. In DNA, the CDR3 is TGTGCCTGGAGGGAATCTAGACTAGCGGCGACTACCTACGAGCAGTACTTC.